The 18 T cell receptor beta chains reported below all come from one sample, sequenced in a study of Graves' ophthalmopathy and Graves' hyperthyroidism. The sequenced template was RNA, covering the TCR beta CDR3 region. Scientists carried out first-round RT-PCR using HTBI primers and then a second-round multiplex PCR. In TCRdb, the multiplex PCR reads were re-called with MiXCR into one record per CDR3 protein. The sample has over 500,000 distinct CDR3 sequences, around a fifth seen once. Source material: peripheral blood. These receptors all stem from a woman aged 18-35 years with stable Graves' hyperthyroidism. Some clones in this sample may be carry-over from other donors' samples.

This clonotype was seen at least ten times. The V gene is TRBV2, the J gene TRBJ2-2, with D possibly being TRBD2 (5 bases). Germline V gene sequence: CDR1 SNHLY, CDR2 FYNNEI. This CDR3 has 12 amino acids. V was trimmed by 8 bases and J by 7 bases, leaving 11 bases between them. The CDR3 region is CASGRGIGELFF. CDR3 bases: TGTGCCAGCGGTCGGGGAATCGGGGAGCTGTTTTTT.

Many counts were recorded for this clonotype. The chain is built from TRBV6-2 or TRBV6-3 and TRBJ2-7; D not resolved. The V end was cut by 10 bases, the J end by 2 bases, with 15 bases between. CDR1 and CDR2 (germline): MNHEY, SVGEGT. The CDR3 contains 13 residues. CDR3 residues: CATSDLFPYEQYF. Here the CDR3 DNA reads TGTGCCACTTCAGACTTATTTCCCTACGAGCAGTACTTC.

This clonotype showed up many times. The chain has TRBV19 and TRBJ1-1; 7 bases agree with TRBD1. The CDR3 loop spans 15 amino acids. CDR1 is LNHDA and CDR2 is SQIVND in the germline V gene (reference sequence). With 5 bases clipped from V and 5 bases from J, the junction kept 11 bases outside the gene matches. The chain's CDR3 is CASSPTEGGRTEAFF. The DNA for the CDR3 is TGTGCCAGTAGTCCAACAGAAGGGGGCCGGACTGAAGCTTTCTTT.

Regarding this clonotype: Sequence at one end of the junction differs from germline and may be a read error. This sequence joins TRBV5-5 and TRBJ1-2, with D unclear. The germline gives CDR1 SGHKS, CDR2 YYEKEE (reference sequence). This CDR3 is 13 amino acids long. In DNA, the CDR3 is TGTACCAGCAGCTTGCAGGCGGTATTCGGCTACACCTTC. Residues: CTSSLQAVFGYTF.

Comments on this clonotype: This may come from a read error, since a much larger clone is one base off. The chain recombines TRBV24-1 with TRBJ1-1; 7 nucleotides line up with TRBD1. Germline CDR1 KGHDR, CDR2 SFDVKD. The CDR3 runs 14 residues. The CDR3 DNA is TGTGCCGCCAGGGGGGACGGCGGGAACACTGAAGCTTTCTTT. It translates to CAARGDGGNTEAFF.

As regards this clonotype: A much larger clone lies a single base off, so this may be a read error. The chain links TRBV20-1 to TRBJ2-7; D not resolved. CDR1 and CDR2 from the germline V gene are DFQATT and SNEGSKA (reference sequence). This CDR3 comprises 13 residues. The CDR3 protein is CSASIIGAYELYF. Here the CDR3 DNA reads TGCAGTGCTAGCATCATCGGAGCCTACGAGCTGTACTTC.

The sample holds one count of this clonotype. This may stem from a read error, because a much larger clone lies one nucleotide away. The rearrangement uses TRBV11-2 and TRBJ2-7, with D uncertain. With 0 bases removed from V and 7 bases from J, the gap between germline ends came to 10 bases. The CDR3 has 13 amino acids. Germline CDR1 SGHAT, CDR2 FQNNGV. The CDR3 protein is CASSLETLSEQYF. CDR3 coding DNA: TGTGCCAGCAGCTTAGAAACACTCTCGGAGCAGTACTTC.

The V call is TRBV2, the J call TRBJ2-5; D not certain. The CDR3 runs 12 residues. Per the germline V gene, CDR1 is SNHLY and CDR2 is FYNNEI. V was cut by 7 bases and J by 4 bases, with 10 bases left in between. CDR3 region: CASTRNGETQYF. The CDR3 DNA reads as TGTGCCAGCACGCGAAATGGAGAGACCCAGTACTTC.

The chain couples TRBV11-2 to TRBJ2-5; weak D call: TRBD2 (6 bases). The CDR3 loop spans 13 amino acids. Germline V gives CDR1 SGHAT, CDR2 FQNNGV. The V end lost 5 bases, the J end lost 10 bases, and 17 bases lay between the germline ends. The CDR3 DNA reads as TGTGCCAGCAGCCTGTCCGGGACTTCACTCCAGTACTTC. Its translation: CASSLSGTSLQYF.

A few counts support this clonotype. This may arise from a read error, as a much more abundant clone is one base away. The chain uses TRBV11-2 and TRBJ1-2; D is unclear. The germline V gene encodes CDR1 SGHAT and CDR2 FQNNGV. This CDR3 spans 15 amino acids. V was clipped by 2 bases and J by 3 bases, with 13 bases between them. Written as DNA, the CDR3 is TGTGCCAGCAGCTTAATGGGCAGATACTACTATGGCTACACCTTC. Encoded protein: CASSLMGRYYYGYTF.

As regards this clonotype: Being one base from a much bigger clone, this may be a read error. This chain uses TRBV11-2 with TRBJ2-7, with D perhaps TRBD2 (6 bases). This CDR3 region has 14 residues. The germline CDR1 and CDR2 sequences are SGHAT and FQNNGV. CDR3 residues: CACSQRTTAYEQYF. The CDR3 DNA follows: TGTGCCTGCAGCCAGCGGACTACAGCGTACGAGCAGTACTTC.

This clonotype was seen at least ten times. J is TRBJ1-6 and V is TRBV20-1, with D perhaps TRBD1 (5 bases). This CDR3 region has 16 residues. Between the trimmed V and J ends, which lost 6 bases and 0 bases, there was a span of 15 bases. Germline V gene data show CDR1 as DFQATT and CDR2 as SNEGSKA (reference sequence). CDR3 DNA sequence: TGCAGTGCCAGGGCAGGTCCGAGCTCCTATAATTCACCCCTCCACTTT. It codes for CSARAGPSSYNSPLHF.

The chain combines TRBV12-3 or TRBV12-4 with TRBJ1-1; a weak D match, TRBD1 (6 bases). V was trimmed by 7 bases and J by 1 base, leaving 13 bases between them. The CDR3 consists of 14 residues. Written as DNA, the CDR3 is TGTGCCAGCACCTCCGGGACAACGAACACTGAAGCTTTCTTT. This codes for CASTSGTTNTEAFF.

There are many counts of this clonotype. The rearrangement uses TRBV27 and TRBJ1-6; no clear D. This CDR3 contains 9 residues. In germline, CDR1 is MNHEY, CDR2 SMNVEV (reference sequence). Trimming removed 8 bases at V and 8 bases at J, with 1 base between. CDR3 region: CASDSPLHF. The CDR3 bases are TGTGCCAGCGATTCACCCCTCCACTTT.

This clonotype has ten or more counts. The chain carries TRBV6-5 and TRBJ2-7; 7 bases are shared with TRBD1. Germline CDR1 MNHEY, CDR2 SVGAGI. This CDR3 is built from 15 residues. V shed 2 bases, J shed 6 bases, and the junction held 10 bases outside the gene matches. The CDR3 here is CASSYRVGQMSEQYF. Written as DNA, the CDR3 is TGTGCCAGCAGTTACCGGGTGGGACAGATGTCCGAGCAGTACTTC.

This clonotype has at least ten counts. The genes are TRBV30 and TRBJ1-5; no reliable D call. The CDR3 is 11 amino acids. The germline gives CDR1 GTSNPN, CDR2 SVGIG (reference sequence). With 0 bases removed from V and 6 bases from J, the gap between germline ends came to 3 bases. The CDR3 DNA follows: TGTGCCTGGAGTGTTGGTCAGCCCCAGCATTTT. Translating it yields CAWSVGQPQHF. The full variable domain, its missing parts supplied by reference TRBV30 and TRBJ1-5, is SQTIHQWPATLVQPVGSPLSLECTVEGTSNPNLYWYRQAAGRGLQLLFYSVGIGQISSEVPQNLSASRPQDRQFILSSKKLLLSDSGFYLCAWSVGQPQHFGDGTRLSIL.

This clonotype was detected ten times or more. This chain uses TRBV20-1 with TRBJ1-3; 7 nucleotides match TRBD1. Germline assignment: CDR1 DFQATT and CDR2 SNEGSKA (reference sequence). The CDR3 has 14 amino acids. J gave up 0 bases and V 6 bases, and 5 bases lay outside the gene matches. The CDR3: CSAGGQFSGNTIYF. The CDR3 DNA reads TGCAGTGCCGGGGGACAGTTCTCTGGAAACACCATATATTTT.

Of note for this clonotype: With a much larger clone just one base away, this may be a read error. The CDR3 nucleotides read TGTGTCAGCAGCCCCAGCAGCGACAGAGGGCCCCAGCATTTT. This encodes CVSSPSSDRGPQHF. This sequence joins TRBV7-3 and TRBJ1-5; a weak D match, TRBD1 (5 bases). This CDR3 is 14 amino acids long. The germline CDR1 and CDR2 sequences are SGHTA and FQGTGA.